The present T cell receptor (beta chain) was sequenced within a study of blood T cell repertoires in COVID-19. At the level of the study: COVID-19 samples collected from the United States, Italy and Spain covered acute and convalescent phases. The analysed material was cDNA or gDNA that came from T cells, B-cell-depleted T cells, or PBMCs.

J gave up 2 bases and V 3 bases, and 4 bases lay outside the gene matches. Per the germline V gene, CDR1 is KGHDR and CDR2 is SFDVKD. The CDR3 runs 16 residues. Per the original data handling: The assay estimated nucleated cells by amplifying reference gene primers. The assay was immunoSEQ multiplex PCR, and TCRdb's table has in-frame clones only and misses some. For V, J and clone size, that table is used; D and trimming come from the DNA. The sample consists of more than 200,000 clones, roughly 87% of them appearing once. The TCR sequence derives from a man between 18 and 35 years old with active or convalescent COVID-19. The sequencing input was peripheral blood. The chain recombines TRBV24-1 with TRBJ2-3, with 10 bases lining up with TRBD2. Here the CDR3 reads CATSDTTSGDTDTQYF. CDR3 bases: TGTGCCACCAGTGATACAACTAGCGGGGACACAGATACGCAGTATTTT.